The 8 T cell receptor beta chains presented below share a single source sample, sequenced in a study of blood T cell repertoires in COVID-19. Here immunoSEQ multiplex PCR was the method, and the copy in TCRdb shows in-frame clones only, minus some. The sample has about 250,000 clones; about 82% are singletons. The source material was PBMCs or T cells enriched from blood (not recorded which). All receptors derive from a woman in her forties or fifties with acute COVID-19.

The chain joins TRBV19 to TRBJ1-2; TRBD1 agrees at 11 bases. J lost 8 bases, V lost 5 bases, and 10 bases had no gene match. This CDR3 spans 15 amino acids. Looked up from germline, CDR1 is LNHDA and CDR2 is SQIVND (reference sequence). Written as DNA, the CDR3 is TGTGCCAGTAGTCCTGGGACAGGGGGTACTATCGGCTACACCTTC. This encodes CASSPGTGGTIGYTF.

The chain carries TRBV30 and TRBJ1-5; D is ambiguous. In germline, CDR1 is GTSNPN, CDR2 SVGIG (reference sequence). This CDR3 has 14 amino acids. Between the trimmed V and J ends, which lost 2 bases and 7 bases, there was a span of 15 bases. The DNA of the CDR3 is TGTGCCTGGAGTCCCTCTATTAAAGAACAGCCCCAGCATTTT. Its translation is CAWSPSIKEQPQHF.

This chain uses TRBV5-6 with TRBJ1-3, with 8 nucleotides matching TRBD1. V gave up 3 bases and J gave up 3 bases; unmatched junction bases: 5. CDR1 and CDR2 from the germline V gene are SGHDT and YYEEEE. This CDR3 spans 15 amino acids. The CDR3: CASSSGQVNGNTIYF. DNA for the CDR3: TGTGCCAGCAGCTCGGGACAGGTGAATGGAAACACCATATATTTT.

This clone was detected a few times. The chain is built from TRBV7-2 and TRBJ1-3; possible D gene TRBD1, 5 bases. The CDR3 contains 15 residues. Deletions cut 4 bases from V and 0 bases from J, with 10 bases between. Germline V CDR1 and CDR2: SGHTA, FQGNSA. The chain's CDR3 is CASSSQANSGNTIYF. CDR3 DNA: TGTGCCAGCAGCTCACAGGCCAACTCTGGAAACACCATATATTTT.

This chain links TRBV5-1 with TRBJ1-1; D may be TRBD1 (6 bases). Trimming cost V 4 bases and J 10 bases, with 20 bases left between them. Germline values: CDR1 SGHRS, CDR2 YFSETQ. This CDR3 contains 14 residues. The CDR3 here is CASSPARGGGGAFF. DNA for the CDR3: TGCGCCAGCAGCCCAGCCCGGGGGGGCGGGGGAGCTTTCTTT.

The J gene is TRBJ2-4, the V gene TRBV7-2, with D possibly being TRBD2 (5 bases). This CDR3 region has 16 residues. V was clipped by 5 bases and J by 0 bases, with 14 bases between them. Germline CDR1 is SGHTA and CDR2 is FQGNSA. The CDR3 DNA is TGTGCCAGCAGCATAGGACGGACTCTAGCCAAAAACATTCAGTACTTC. Residues: CASSIGRTLAKNIQYF.

This chain uses TRBV19 with TRBJ1-2, with TRBD1 matching over 7 bases. V dropped 0 bases and J dropped 4; count of bases not matched to a gene: 5. The CDR3 runs 15 residues. Germline assignment: CDR1 LNHDA and CDR2 SQIVND (reference sequence). This CDR3 reads CASSIDETGAYGYTF. In DNA, the CDR3 is TGTGCCAGTAGTATAGACGAAACAGGGGCCTATGGCTACACCTTC.

This clone has just a few counts. The chain uses TRBV5-5 and TRBJ1-5, with a tentative D call TRBD1 (5 bases). The CDR3 extends over 15 amino acids. CDR1 SGHKS and CDR2 YYEKEE come from the germline V gene (reference sequence). Trimming stripped 1 base from V and 5 bases from J, with 13 bases between. The CDR3 region is CASSLWQGVYQPQHF. DNA for the CDR3: TGTGCCAGCAGCTTGTGGCAGGGTGTCTATCAGCCCCAGCATTTT. Full variable domain (outside the CDR3, taken from reference TRBV5-5 and TRBJ1-5): DAGVTQSPTHLIKTRGQQVTLRCSPISGHKSVSWYQQVLGQGPQFIFQYYEKEERGRGNFPDRFSARQFPNYSSELNVNALLLGDSALYLCASSLWQGVYQPQHFGDGTRLSIL.